This TCR beta chain was obtained from a study of T cells expressing NK-cell markers. The CDR3 consists of 14 residues. TCRdb re-called the 5' RACE reads; one entry per CDR3 protein, DNA not given. The listing records some 600,000 distinct CDR3 sequences. V gene TRBV12-3 or TRBV12-4 combines with J gene TRBJ1-1; TCRdb proposes TRBD1, but this gene call is untestable without DNA. This receptor was identified in a man younger than 35 in good health. Sequencing used blood T cells: a sorted CD56 or NKG2C T cell subset, CD4+ or CD8+ T cells, or bulk PBMC T cells (not recorded which). CDR3 sequence: CASRAGALNTEAFF.